The entry that follows covers one T cell receptor beta chain sequence. These data originate in a study of T cell changes during pregnancy in multiple sclerosis. The germline V gene has CDR1 SGHNT and CDR2 YYREEE (reference sequence). V lost 10 bases and J 4 bases, leaving 17 bases between the germline ends. The CDR3 is made up of 13 amino acids. TCRdb keeps only in-frame clones here, not all; method: immunoSEQ multiplex PCR. The table shows 50,000 or so clones, with 91% occurring only once. This receptor was identified in a female donor with multiple sclerosis, enrolled in a pregnancy study. The chain employs TRBV5-4 and TRBJ1-2; possible D gene TRBD1, 6 bases. Material: CD8+ T cells from peripheral blood mononuclear cells, obtained after pregnancy. The CDR3 coding sequence is TGTGCCGCCGGAGAGGCAGGGGTCTATGGCTACACCTTC. Its protein product is CAAGEAGVYGYTF.